The 29 T cell receptor beta chains given below trace back to one sample, sequenced in a study of T cells in women clearing cervical HPV infection. Measured with immunoSEQ multiplex PCR; TCRdb has only the in-frame clones, and not every one. With tens of thousands of clones in the sample, the ten largest clones hold approximately 4.5%. Sequencing was done on a sample of blood buffy coat. Receptor source: a woman between 18 and 69 years old with a cervical HPV16 infection that either progressed to CIN3+ or cleared (not recorded which).

Note on this clone: Read sequence stops 3 residues before the CDR3 end, and the germline J gene provides the missing end. The chain couples TRBV12-5 to TRBJ2-7; D perhaps matches TRBD1 (6 bases). The CDR3 is 13 residues long. V was cut by 6 bases and J by 0 bases, with 9 bases left in between. CDR1 and CDR2 (germline): LGHNT, FRNRAP. The CDR3 spells CASGQGSSYEQYF. The DNA read from the CDR3 is TGTGCTAGTGGACAGGGTAGCTCCTACGAG.

Concerning this clone: The read terminates 3 residues ahead of where the CDR3 ends, so the germline J gene completes it. The V and J genes are TRBV10-3 and TRBJ2-7, with 10 bases aligning to TRBD2. With V trimmed by 1 base and J by 6 bases, 6 bases remained unmatched. In germline, CDR1 is ENHRY, CDR2 SYGVKD. The CDR3 length is 15 residues. The CDR3 spells CAISEYGSGRLEQYF. The sequenced part of the CDR3 DNA is TGTGCCATCAGTGAGTATGGTAGCGGGAGGCTCGAG.

About this clone: The read ends 3 residues early relative to the CDR3; the germline J gene fills the gap. The chain recombines TRBV30 with TRBJ1-2; TRBD1 might be the D (5 bases). In germline, CDR1 is GTSNPN, CDR2 SVGIG (reference sequence). The CDR3 has 11 amino acids. V was clipped by 3 bases and J by 7 bases, with 9 bases between them. The CDR3 sequence: CAWSAGSGYTF. The sequenced part of the CDR3 DNA is TGTGCCTGGAGCGCAGGGAGTGGC. Variable domain in full (rest from reference TRBV30 and TRBJ1-2): SQTIHQWPATLVQPVGSPLSLECTVEGTSNPNLYWYRQAAGRGLQLLFYSVGIGQISSEVPQNLSASRPQDRQFILSSKKLLLSDSGFYLCAWSAGSGYTFGSGTRLTVV.

A note on this clone: The observed sequence ends 3 residues before the CDR3 terminus, with the missing tail filled in from the germline J gene. The rearrangement joins TRBV7-8 to TRBJ1-4, with a weak D call TRBD1 (5 bases). Per the germline V gene, CDR1 is SGHVS and CDR2 is FQNEAQ. V was clipped by 6 bases and J by 7 bases, with 18 bases between them. This CDR3 contains 15 residues. The covered CDR3 bases are TGTGCCAGCAGGCGGCGGGGGGAGGTTGGTGAAAAA. Protein product: CASRRRGEVGEK. The entire CDR3 protein is CASRRRGEVGEKLFF.

The DNA read from the CDR3 is TGCAGTGCCGCTAGGGTAGGGCTAGCGGGCGGTGAG. Translated, it gives CSAARVGLAGGE. The complete CDR3 protein is CSAARVGLAGGEQFF. V is TRBV20-1 and J is TRBJ2-1; 8 bases are a match to TRBD2. With the read ending 3 residues before the CDR3 end, the germline J gene is used to fill in that end. Germline values: CDR1 DFQATT, CDR2 SNEGSKA (reference sequence). The CDR3 consists of 15 residues. Unmatched junction bases numbered 16, after V lost 6 bases and J lost 9 bases.

Remarks on this clone: The read terminates 3 residues ahead of where the CDR3 ends, so the germline J gene completes it. The J gene is TRBJ2-3, the V gene TRBV20-1; tentative D call: TRBD2 (6 bases). Germline lookup yields CDR1 DFQATT and CDR2 SNEGSKA (reference sequence). The CDR3 totals 14 residues. Trimming took off 1 base at V and 8 bases at J, with 16 bases between the two ends. CDR3: CSARGGTFPGTQYF. CDR3 bases read: TGCAGTGCTAGAGGGGGGACTTTCCCGGGTACG.

To note about this clone: The read comes to an end 3 residues before the CDR3 does, leaving the germline J gene to fill in the end. The chain joins TRBV19 to TRBJ2-1; 10 bases agree with TRBD2. The junction had 7 bases not matched to a gene; V was cut back by 5 bases and J by 9 bases. Per the germline V gene, CDR1 is LNHDA and CDR2 is SQIVND (reference sequence). This CDR3 contains 14 residues. CDR3 DNA, as far as it was read: TGTGCCAGTAGTGCGGGACTAGCGTACGGTGAG. This sequence encodes CASSAGLAYGE. The whole CDR3 is CASSAGLAYGEQFF.

The sequenced part of the CDR3 DNA is TGTGCCAGCAGACTCGACTCGCGCAATCAGCCC. Translating gives CASRLDSRNQP. The full CDR3 sequence reads CASRLDSRNQPQHF. The chain carries TRBV2 and TRBJ1-5; D unclear. Sequencing ends 3 residues short of the CDR3 end; the germline J gene provides the rest. CDR1 is SNHLY, CDR2 FYNNEI, per germline. This CDR3 is built from 14 residues. Trimming removed 6 bases at V and 2 bases at J, with 11 bases between.

Note on this clone: The DNA ends 3 residues before the CDR3 does, and the rest of the CDR3 is filled in from the germline J gene. The V and J genes are TRBV30 and TRBJ2-3, with 7 bases fitting TRBD2. Germline V gene lookup returns CDR1 GTSNPN and CDR2 SVGIG (reference sequence). V shed 4 bases, J shed 4 bases, and the junction held 20 bases outside the gene matches. This CDR3 is built from 18 residues. The part of the CDR3 DNA that was read is TGTGCCTGGACCGTCCTGGAGGCGGGGGAAGTTTTCTCAGATACG. It translates to CAWTVLEAGEVFSDT. The whole CDR3 sequence reads CAWTVLEAGEVFSDTQYF.

Comment on this clone: The CDR3 goes on 3 residues after the read ends, and that part is filled in from the germline J gene. The rearrangement links TRBV7-8 to TRBJ1-5; 11 nucleotides align to TRBD1. In germline, CDR1 is SGHVS, CDR2 FQNEAQ. The CDR3 loop spans 17 amino acids. V trimming: 4 bases; J trimming: 5 bases; junction bases outside the gene matches: 10. Partial CDR3 DNA: TGTGCCAGCAGCTCGGCATGGGACAGGGGGTCCTATCAGCCC. Amino acids: CASSSAWDRGSYQP. The whole CDR3 is CASSSAWDRGSYQPQHF.

Comments on this clone: Read sequence stops 3 residues before the CDR3 end, and the germline J gene provides the missing end. The chain links TRBV12-3 or TRBV12-4 to TRBJ2-3; D is undetermined. This CDR3 is 16 amino acids long. The V end lost 6 bases, the J end lost 2 bases, and 18 bases lay between the germline ends. CDR3: CASSPVRPEDTDTQYF. The sequenced part of the CDR3 DNA is TGTGCCAGCAGCCCCGTCAGGCCAGAAGACACAGATACG.

In regard to this clone: The CDR3 goes on 3 residues after the read ends, and that part is filled in from the germline J gene. This chain joins TRBV19 and TRBJ2-1; TRBD2 aligns across 10 bases. V lost 8 bases and J lost 0; bases outside the gene matches: 1. Germline-derived CDR1 and CDR2 are LNHDA and SQIVND (reference sequence). This CDR3 is 14 amino acids long. The CDR3 DNA, read in part, is TGTGCCAGTTCTAGCGGGGGCTCCTACAATGAG. It specifies CASSSGGSYNE. The whole CDR3 protein is CASSSGGSYNEQFF. Full variable domain (outside the CDR3, taken from reference TRBV19 and TRBJ2-1): DGGITQSPKYLFRKEGQNVTLSCEQNLNHDAMYWYRQDPGQGLRLIYYSQIVNDFQKGDIAEGYSVSREKKESFPLTVTSAQKNPTAFYLCASSSGGSYNEQFFGPGTRLTVL.

About this clone: The read halts 3 residues ahead of the CDR3 end, with the missing end drawn from the germline J gene. This chain connects TRBV6-2 or TRBV6-3 to TRBJ1-4; no clear D. The germline CDR1 and CDR2 sequences are MNHEY and SVGEGT. The CDR3 sequence is 14 residues long. V dropped 2 bases and J dropped 0 bases, with 4 bases sitting between them. The covered CDR3 bases are TGTGCCAGCAGTTACCGGGCAACTAATGAAAAA. This gives the protein CASSYRATNEK. The CDR3 as a whole reads CASSYRATNEKLFF.

By frequency, this clone registers medium-sized. The CDR3 end lies 3 residues beyond the end of the read and is filled in from the germline J gene. The chain has TRBV6-2 or TRBV6-3 and TRBJ2-7; D not certain. This CDR3 is 15 amino acids long. Germline values: CDR1 MNHEY, CDR2 SVGEGT. With 4 bases removed from V and 3 bases from J, the gap between germline ends came to 16 bases. The covered CDR3 bases are TGTGCCAGCAGTTCACAGTTTCGAACACTCTACGAG. Its translation: CASSSQFRTLYE. In full, the CDR3 is CASSSQFRTLYEQYF.

Regarding this clone: The CDR3 end falls 3 residues outside the read, so it is completed with the germline J gene. The chain couples TRBV11-3 to TRBJ2-5; unclear D gene. The CDR3 runs to 13 residues. Germline CDR1 and CDR2: SGHNT and YENEEA. Trimming pared 1 base from V and 1 base from J, leaving 4 bases between. CDR3 amino acids: CASSLGLQETQYF. CDR3 DNA, as far as it was read: TGTGCCAGCAGCTTAGGACTCCAAGAGACC.

A note on this clone: The read comes to an end 3 residues before the CDR3 does, leaving the germline J gene to fill in the end. The rearrangement uses TRBV7-8 and TRBJ1-1, with D perhaps TRBD1 (5 bases). CDR1 and CDR2 from the germline V gene are SGHVS and FQNEAQ. V dropped 5 bases and J dropped 2 bases, with 15 bases sitting between them. The CDR3 length is 15 residues. Incomplete CDR3 DNA: TGTGCCAGCAGCGTTACCACAGGACATAACACTGAA. This sequence encodes CASSVTTGHNTE. The complete CDR3 sequence is CASSVTTGHNTEAFF.

According to its frequency, this clone is medium-sized. The CDR3 extends 3 residues past the end of the read, so its final part is completed from the germline J gene. The V gene is TRBV20-1, the J gene TRBJ2-4; the match to TRBD2 covers 13 bases. Germline V gives CDR1 DFQATT, CDR2 SNEGSKA (reference sequence). CDR3 length equals 19 residues. The CDR3 loop reads CSAPPIGGTSGGAGVVQYF. CDR3 DNA (partial): TGCAGTGCTCCCCCGATTGGCGGAACTAGCGGGGGGGCCGGGGTTGTT.

CDR3 sequence: CATRGQSSSNYGYTF. Partial CDR3 DNA: TGTGCCACCCGCGGACAGAGTAGTTCTAACTATGGC. This chain connects TRBV27 to TRBJ1-2; perhaps TRBD1 as D (6 bases). The sequenced fragment ends 3 residues before the CDR3 boundary, so the rest is inferred from the germline J gene. The germline V gene has CDR1 MNHEY and CDR2 SMNVEV (reference sequence). The CDR3 is made up of 15 amino acids. Trimming cost V 10 bases and J 0 bases, with 18 bases left between them.

As concerns this clone: The sequenced fragment ends 3 residues before the CDR3 boundary, so the rest is inferred from the germline J gene. The chain is built from TRBV19 and TRBJ2-6; 10 bases fit TRBD1. This CDR3 region has 18 residues. With V trimmed by 5 bases and J by 0 bases, 7 bases remained unmatched. Looked up from germline, CDR1 is LNHDA and CDR2 is SQIVND (reference sequence). This CDR3 reads CASSDTRTGGSGANVLTF. CDR3 bases read: TGTGCCAGTAGTGACACCAGGACAGGGGGCTCTGGGGCCAACGTC.

Concerning this clone: The CDR3 end is not reached by the read, which stops 3 residues before it; the germline J gene fills it in. The chain combines TRBV30 with TRBJ2-7; 7 positions match TRBD1. CDR1 is GTSNPN and CDR2 is SVGIG in the germline V gene (reference sequence). V dropped 2 bases and J dropped 2; count of bases not matched to a gene: 12. The CDR3 covers 16 residues. CDR3 DNA, as far as it was read: TGTGCCTGGAGTACTATCCACAGGGGCCGACCCTACGAG. Residues: CAWSTIHRGRPYE. The CDR3, in full, reads CAWSTIHRGRPYEQYF. Supplemented by reference TRBV30 and TRBJ2-7, the full variable domain reads SQTIHQWPATLVQPVGSPLSLECTVEGTSNPNLYWYRQAAGRGLQLLFYSVGIGQISSEVPQNLSASRPQDRQFILSSKKLLLSDSGFYLCAWSTIHRGRPYEQYFGPGTRLTVT.

Of note for this clone: Coverage ceases 3 residues before the CDR3 finishes, and the germline J gene fills in the end. The rearrangement links TRBV12-3 or TRBV12-4 to TRBJ2-3; D perhaps matches TRBD2 (7 bases). CDR3 length: 13 residues. Trimming removed 10 bases at V and 5 bases at J, with 16 bases between. The CDR3 loop is CATRPGEGDTQYF. The sequenced CDR3 bases are TGTGCCACCCGACCAGGGGAGGGAGATACG.

About this clone itself: The read halts 3 residues ahead of the CDR3 end, with the missing end drawn from the germline J gene. The V call is TRBV19, the J call TRBJ1-2, with 8 bases aligning to TRBD1. The V and J ends lost 5 bases and 0 bases, in that order; junction bases with no gene match: 5. Germline CDR1 and CDR2: LNHDA and SQIVND (reference sequence). The CDR3 totals 15 residues. CDR3 bases read: TGTGCCAGTAGTCGACAGGGGATAGCTAACTATGGC. As protein: CASSRQGIANYG. The whole CDR3 reads CASSRQGIANYGYTF.

To note about this clone: The read falls 3 residues short of the CDR3 end, and the missing part is taken from the germline J gene. The chain joins TRBV19 to TRBJ2-1, with no clear D. Trimming took off 1 base at V and 0 bases at J, with 10 bases between the two ends. Germline lookup yields CDR1 LNHDA and CDR2 SQIVND (reference sequence). The CDR3 contains 16 residues. The CDR3 bases that were read are TGTGCCAGTAGTATAGTCCTACAGAGCTCCTACAATGAG. Its translation: CASSIVLQSSYNE. The complete CDR3 protein is CASSIVLQSSYNEQFF. Full variable domain (missing parts from reference TRBV19 and TRBJ2-1): DGGITQSPKYLFRKEGQNVTLSCEQNLNHDAMYWYRQDPGQGLRLIYYSQIVNDFQKGDIAEGYSVSREKKESFPLTVTSAQKNPTAFYLCASSIVLQSSYNEQFFGPGTRLTVL.

In regard to this clone: The read falls 3 residues short of the CDR3 end, and the missing part is taken from the germline J gene. The rearrangement uses TRBV30 and TRBJ2-4, with D perhaps matching TRBD2 (7 bases). Germline CDR1 is GTSNPN and CDR2 is SVGIG (reference sequence). This CDR3 region has 11 residues. CDR3: CAWGGARGQYF. The DNA read from the CDR3 is TGTGCCTGGGGGGGGGCACGGGGT. Filled out from reference TRBV30 and TRBJ2-4, the complete variable domain reads SQTIHQWPATLVQPVGSPLSLECTVEGTSNPNLYWYRQAAGRGLQLLFYSVGIGQISSEVPQNLSASRPQDRQFILSSKKLLLSDSGFYLCAWGGARGQYFGAGTRLSVL.

A note on this clone: The CDR3 end lies 3 residues beyond the end of the read and is filled in from the germline J gene. The chain uses TRBV30 and TRBJ1-2, with 9 bases lining up with TRBD1. The germline V gene has CDR1 GTSNPN and CDR2 SVGIG (reference sequence). This CDR3 is 13 amino acids long. After removal of 5 bases from V and 4 bases from J, the junction contained 5 bases not matched to a gene. The sequenced part of the CDR3 DNA is TGTGCCTGGGGGGACAGGGTGGTCTATGGC. Amino acid sequence: CAWGDRVVYG. The CDR3 in full is CAWGDRVVYGYTF.

Notes on this clone: The CDR3 end lies 3 residues beyond the end of the read and is filled in from the germline J gene. The chain links TRBV2 to TRBJ1-2, with D unresolved. With 6 bases removed from V and 4 bases from J, the gap between germline ends came to 15 bases. This CDR3 has 14 amino acids. CDR1 is SNHLY, CDR2 FYNNEI, per germline. Partial CDR3 DNA: TGTGCCAGCAGCTATGCGGGGTCCCTCTATGGC. Its protein is CASSYAGSLYG. The whole CDR3 reads CASSYAGSLYGYTF.

On this clone itself: The read terminates 3 residues ahead of where the CDR3 ends, so the germline J gene completes it. The chain combines TRBV5-1 with TRBJ1-4; D remains ambiguous. CDR1 and CDR2 (germline): SGHRS, YFSETQ. The CDR3 covers 14 residues. The CDR3 is CASSLGPRTSPLFF. CDR3 bases read: TGCGCCAGCAGCTTGGGCCCGAGGACTTCACCA.

Notes on this clone: The read halts 3 residues ahead of the CDR3 end, with the missing end drawn from the germline J gene. The J gene is TRBJ2-3, the V gene TRBV20-1, with a tentative D call TRBD2 (6 bases). Germline CDR1 DFQATT, CDR2 SNEGSKA (reference sequence). This CDR3 contains 15 residues. Between the trimmed V and J ends, which lost 2 bases and 2 bases, there was a span of 14 bases. The CDR3 reads CSARSPAGYTDTQYF. Incomplete CDR3 DNA: TGCAGTGCTAGATCTCCGGCGGGGTACACAGATACG.

Comments on this clone: A junction end diverges from the germline sequence, so it may reflect a read error. The read ends 3 residues early relative to the CDR3; the germline J gene fills the gap. The same CDR3 arises from other DNA sequences in this sample as well. The chain links TRBV18 to TRBJ1-3, with 12 bases that match TRBD1. This CDR3 has 15 amino acids. Germline V gene lookup returns CDR1 KGHSH and CDR2 LQKENI. The CDR3 region is CASSRDRGPGNTIYF. The CDR3 bases that were read are TGTGCCAGCTCACGGGACAGGGGGCCTGGAAACACT.